This T cell receptor (beta chain) is drawn from a study of monozygotic twins with inflammatory bowel disease. Whole-study findings and limits: IBD patients shared fewer clonotypes with other individuals than healthy twins, especially patients with disease activity signs. IBD patients showed reduced TCRbeta diversity (inverse Simpson) versus healthy co-twins.

The CDR3 is 16 residues long. CDR1 and CDR2 from the germline V gene are SGDLS and YYNGEE. Eight separate reactions per sample yielded the cDNA. Researchers used template switching to add UMIs featuring a 6-nucleotide sample barcode. For each CDR3 protein, TCRdb gives one entry from its re-call of the 5' RACE reads, without DNA. In total, the table holds about 43,000 distinct CDR3 sequences. Of note for this clonotype: Its target is unknown.

This sequence joins TRBV9 and TRBJ2-5; TCRdb indicates TRBD2, and absent DNA this call remains unverified. Sequenced material: blood. The sequence was obtained from a human donor with ulcerative colitis or Crohn's disease, or a healthy co-twin of an affected twin (not recorded which). CDR3 amino acids: CASSLRDSPYQETQYF.